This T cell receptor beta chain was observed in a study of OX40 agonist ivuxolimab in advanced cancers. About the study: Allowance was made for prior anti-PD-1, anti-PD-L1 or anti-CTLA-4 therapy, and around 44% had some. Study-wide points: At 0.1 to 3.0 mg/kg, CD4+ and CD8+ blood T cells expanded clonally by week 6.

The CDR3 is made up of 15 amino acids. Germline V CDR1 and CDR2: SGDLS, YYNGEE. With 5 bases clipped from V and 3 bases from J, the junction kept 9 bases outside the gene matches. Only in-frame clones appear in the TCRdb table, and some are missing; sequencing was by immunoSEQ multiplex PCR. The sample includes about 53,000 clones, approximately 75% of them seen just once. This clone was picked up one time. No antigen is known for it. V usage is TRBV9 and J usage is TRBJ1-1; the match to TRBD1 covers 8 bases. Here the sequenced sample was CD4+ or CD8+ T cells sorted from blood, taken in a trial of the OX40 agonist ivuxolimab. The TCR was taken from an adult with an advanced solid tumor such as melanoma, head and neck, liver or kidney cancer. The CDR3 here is CASREESTGDTEAFF. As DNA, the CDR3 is TGTGCCAGCAGAGAGGAGTCGACAGGGGACACTGAAGCTTTCTTT. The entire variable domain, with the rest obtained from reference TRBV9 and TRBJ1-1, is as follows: DSGVTQTPKHLITATGQRVTLRCSPRSGDLSVYWYQQSLDQGLQFLIQYYNGEERAKGNILERFSAQQFPDLHSELNLSSLELGDSALYFCASREESTGDTEAFFGQGTRLTVV.